This T cell receptor (beta chain) originates from a study of early T cells in non-severe SARS-CoV-2 infection. In the study overall: Chains were not paired, and sequencing was done on bulk RNA from unsorted whole blood. Study-wide results and caveats: Clonotype matching in VDJdb favored anti-spike CD8 responses and did not capture private and CD4 specificities.

Of note for this clonotype: What it binds is unknown.

As part of library construction, unique molecular identifiers were attached to individual cDNA molecules. TCRdb processed the 5' RACE reads anew with MiXCR; each CDR3 protein has one entry. This sample yields some 77,000 distinct CDR3 sequences, of which 9% to 15% are seen a single time; about a sixth belongs to the top ten. This receptor was obtained from an adult who was a healthcare worker with PCR-confirmed SARS-CoV-2 infection or an uninfected control (not recorded which). The donor label of this sample is uncertain. Sequencing used whole blood, obtained at baseline.

The CDR3 loop reads CASSHAGANTQYF. The CDR3, as DNA: TGTGCCAGCAGCCACGCAGGGGCAAATACGCAGTATTTT. V and J are TRBV14 and TRBJ2-3, with D tentatively TRBD1 (6 bases). This CDR3 spans 13 amino acids. The germline V gene encodes CDR1 SGHDN and CDR2 FVKESK. Trimming took 3 bases from V and 7 from J, leaving 11 bases between them.